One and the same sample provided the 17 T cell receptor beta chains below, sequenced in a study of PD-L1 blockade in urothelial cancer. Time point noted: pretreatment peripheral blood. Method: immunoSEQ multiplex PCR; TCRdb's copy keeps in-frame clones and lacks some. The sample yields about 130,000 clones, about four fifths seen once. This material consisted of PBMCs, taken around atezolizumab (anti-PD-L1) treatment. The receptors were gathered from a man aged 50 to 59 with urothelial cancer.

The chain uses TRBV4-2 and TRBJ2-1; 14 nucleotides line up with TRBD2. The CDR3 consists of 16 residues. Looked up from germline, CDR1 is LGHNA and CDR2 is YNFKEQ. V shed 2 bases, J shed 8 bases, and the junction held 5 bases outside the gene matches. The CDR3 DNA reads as TGTGCCAGCAGCCAACCAGGGACTAGCGGGAGCTATGAGCAGTTCTTC. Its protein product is CASSQPGTSGSYEQFF.

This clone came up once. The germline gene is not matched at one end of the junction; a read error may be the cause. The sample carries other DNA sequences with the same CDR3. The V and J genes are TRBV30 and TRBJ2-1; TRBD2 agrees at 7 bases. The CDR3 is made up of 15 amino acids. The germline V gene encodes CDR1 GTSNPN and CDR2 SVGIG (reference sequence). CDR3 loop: CAWSRGGSSYNEQFF. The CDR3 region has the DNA TGTGCCTGGAGTCGTGGCGGGAGCTCCTACAATGAGCAATTCTTC.

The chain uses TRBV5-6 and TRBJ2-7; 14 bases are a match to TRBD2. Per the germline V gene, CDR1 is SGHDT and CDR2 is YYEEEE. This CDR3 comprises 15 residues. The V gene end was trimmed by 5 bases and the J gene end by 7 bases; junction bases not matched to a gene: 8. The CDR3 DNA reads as TGTGCCAGCAGAGCGGGACTAGCGGGAGTCAGTGAGCAGTACTTC. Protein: CASRAGLAGVSEQYF.

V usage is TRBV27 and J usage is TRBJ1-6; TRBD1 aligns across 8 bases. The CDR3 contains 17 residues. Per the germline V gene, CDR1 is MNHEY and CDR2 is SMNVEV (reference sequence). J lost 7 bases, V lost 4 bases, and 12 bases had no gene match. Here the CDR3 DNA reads TGTGCCAGCAGTTCACCACGACAGGGGATGGGAAATTCACCCCTCCACTTT. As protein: CASSSPRQGMGNSPLHF.

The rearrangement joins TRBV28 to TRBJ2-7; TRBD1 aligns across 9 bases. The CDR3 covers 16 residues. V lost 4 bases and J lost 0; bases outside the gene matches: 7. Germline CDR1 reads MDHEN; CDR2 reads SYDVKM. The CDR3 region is CASSSPGQGLSYEQYF. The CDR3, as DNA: TGTGCCAGCAGTTCCCCGGGACAGGGCCTCTCCTACGAGCAGTACTTC.

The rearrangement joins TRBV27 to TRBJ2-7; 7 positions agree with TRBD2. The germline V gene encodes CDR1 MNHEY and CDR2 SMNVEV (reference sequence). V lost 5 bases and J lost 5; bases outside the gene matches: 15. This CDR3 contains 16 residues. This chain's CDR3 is CASSGGRRGGVHEQYF. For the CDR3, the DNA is TGTGCCAGCAGTGGGGGGAGGAGGGGAGGGGTCCACGAGCAGTACTTC.

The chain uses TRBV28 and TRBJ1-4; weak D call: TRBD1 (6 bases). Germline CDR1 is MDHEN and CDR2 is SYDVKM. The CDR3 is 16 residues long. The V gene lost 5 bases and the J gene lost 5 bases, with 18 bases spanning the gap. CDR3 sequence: CASSGQFRRLNEKLFF. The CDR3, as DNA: TGTGCCAGCAGTGGACAGTTCAGGAGGTTGAATGAAAAACTGTTTTTT.

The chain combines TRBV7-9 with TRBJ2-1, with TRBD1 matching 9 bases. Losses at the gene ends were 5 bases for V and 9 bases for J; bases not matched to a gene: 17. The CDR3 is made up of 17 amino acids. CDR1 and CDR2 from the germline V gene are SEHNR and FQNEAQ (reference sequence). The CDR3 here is CASSHLGGTGIKGEQFF. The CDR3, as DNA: TGTGCCAGCAGCCACCTGGGCGGGACAGGGATAAAGGGTGAGCAGTTCTTC. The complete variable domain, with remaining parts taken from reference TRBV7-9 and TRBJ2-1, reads DTGVSQNPRHKITKRGQNVTFRCDPISEHNRLYWYRQTLGQGPEFLTYFQNEAQLEKSRLLSDRFSAERPKGSFSTLEIQRTEQGDSAMYLCASSHLGGTGIKGEQFFGPGTRLTVL.

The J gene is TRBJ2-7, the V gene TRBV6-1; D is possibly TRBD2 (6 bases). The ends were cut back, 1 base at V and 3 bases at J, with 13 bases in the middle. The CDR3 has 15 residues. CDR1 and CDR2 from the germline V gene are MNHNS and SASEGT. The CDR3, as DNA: TGTGCCAGCAGTGAAGGCGGGGACCTCGACTACGAGCAGTACTTC. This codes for CASSEGGDLDYEQYF.

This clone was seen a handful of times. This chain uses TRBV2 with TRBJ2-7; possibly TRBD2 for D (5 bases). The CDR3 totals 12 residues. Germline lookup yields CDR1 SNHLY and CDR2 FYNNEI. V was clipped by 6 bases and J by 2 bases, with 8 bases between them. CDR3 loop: CASRRVPYEQYF. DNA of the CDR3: TGTGCCAGCAGGCGGGTTCCCTACGAGCAGTACTTC. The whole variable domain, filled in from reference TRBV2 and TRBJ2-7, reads EPEVTQTPSHQVTQMGQEVILRCVPISNHLYFYWYRQILGQKVEFLVSFYNNEISEKSEIFDDQFSVERPDGSNFTLKIRSTKLEDSAMYFCASRRVPYEQYFGPGTRLTVT.

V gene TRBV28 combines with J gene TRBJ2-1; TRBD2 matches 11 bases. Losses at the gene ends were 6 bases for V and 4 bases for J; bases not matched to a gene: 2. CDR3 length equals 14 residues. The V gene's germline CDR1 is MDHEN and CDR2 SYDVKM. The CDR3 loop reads CASRLAGGYNEQFF. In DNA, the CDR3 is TGTGCCAGCAGGCTAGCGGGAGGATACAATGAGCAGTTCTTC.

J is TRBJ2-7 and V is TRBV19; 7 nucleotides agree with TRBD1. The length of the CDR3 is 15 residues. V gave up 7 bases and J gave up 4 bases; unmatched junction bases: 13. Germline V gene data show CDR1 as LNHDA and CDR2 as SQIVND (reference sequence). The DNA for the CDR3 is TGTGCCAGTACCGTCGCTGAGGGGGCCGGATACGAGCAGTACTTC. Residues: CASTVAEGAGYEQYF.

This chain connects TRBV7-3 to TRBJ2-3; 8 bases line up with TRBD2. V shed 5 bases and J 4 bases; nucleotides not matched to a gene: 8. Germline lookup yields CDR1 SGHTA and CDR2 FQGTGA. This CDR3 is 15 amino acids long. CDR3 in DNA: TGTGCCAGCAGCGGGGGTAGCGGGACCGCAGATACGCAGTATTTT. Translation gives CASSGGSGTADTQYF.

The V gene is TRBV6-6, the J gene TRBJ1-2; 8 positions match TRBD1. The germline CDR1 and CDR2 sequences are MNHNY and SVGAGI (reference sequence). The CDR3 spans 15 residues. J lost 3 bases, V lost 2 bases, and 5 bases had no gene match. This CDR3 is CASSYHRGTDYGYTF. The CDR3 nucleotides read TGTGCCAGCAGTTACCACAGGGGGACCGACTATGGCTACACCTTC.

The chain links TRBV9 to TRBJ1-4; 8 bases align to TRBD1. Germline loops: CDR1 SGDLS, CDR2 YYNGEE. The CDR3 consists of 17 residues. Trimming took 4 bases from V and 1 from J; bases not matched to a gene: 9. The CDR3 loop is CASSISTGERTNEKLFF. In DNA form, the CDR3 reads TGTGCCAGCAGCATATCGACAGGGGAGAGAACTAATGAAAAACTGTTTTTT.

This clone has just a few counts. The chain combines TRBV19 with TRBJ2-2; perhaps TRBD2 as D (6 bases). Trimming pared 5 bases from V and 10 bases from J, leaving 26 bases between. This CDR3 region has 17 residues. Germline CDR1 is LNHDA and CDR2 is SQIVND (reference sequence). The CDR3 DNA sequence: TGTGCCAGTAGTGTCTCCGGGCTGGGGACTCCTAGGGCGGAGCTGTTTTTT. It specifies CASSVSGLGTPRAELFF.

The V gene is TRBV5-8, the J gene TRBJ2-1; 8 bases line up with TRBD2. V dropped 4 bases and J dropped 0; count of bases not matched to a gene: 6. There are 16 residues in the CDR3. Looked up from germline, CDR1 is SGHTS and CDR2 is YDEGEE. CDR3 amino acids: CASSPPGGSSYNEQFF. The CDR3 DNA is TGTGCCAGCAGCCCCCCGGGGGGGAGCTCCTACAATGAGCAGTTCTTC.